Below are 16 T cell receptor beta chains sequenced from a single sample in a study of shared clonotypes between healthy human individuals. Here immunoSEQ multiplex PCR was the method, and the copy in TCRdb shows in-frame clones only, minus some. The sample records about 680,000 clones, 55% to 75% being singletons. Sequencing input: memory CD4+ T cells sorted from blood. As to subset: CD45RA-negative fraction. The receptors stem from a woman aged 25-40 years in good health.

The rearrangement links TRBV18 to TRBJ2-7, with 10 bases matching TRBD1. The V segment lost 5 bases and the J segment 6 bases; nucleotides outside the gene matches: 7. The CDR3 is 14 residues long. Germline CDR1 reads KGHSH; CDR2 reads LQKENI. In DNA form, the CDR3 reads TGTGCCAGCTCATCGGACAGGGGGGGCCGCGAGCAGTACTTC. Translating gives CASSSDRGGREQYF.

Worth noting for this clone: Additional DNA sequences in this sample encode the identical CDR3. The chain couples TRBV18 to TRBJ2-7; tentatively, D is TRBD1 (5 bases). The germline V and J ends were trimmed by 2 bases and 3 bases, with 11 bases remaining between them. In germline, CDR1 is KGHSH, CDR2 LQKENI. CDR3 size: 14 residues. The CDR3 sequence is CASSPDSTSYEQYF. In nucleotides, the CDR3 is TGTGCCAGCTCACCAGACAGCACCAGCTACGAGCAGTACTTC.

As to this clone: The same CDR3 can be traced to other DNA sequences in this sample. The V and J genes are TRBV11-1 and TRBJ2-7; D is undetermined. CDR1 and CDR2 (germline): SGHAT, FQDESV (reference sequence). The CDR3 contains 14 residues. Trimming stripped 6 bases from V and 0 bases from J, with 12 bases between. CDR3 nucleotides: TGTGCCAGCAGTCCGCAGAGAGACTCCTACGAGCAGTACTTC. Translated: CASSPQRDSYEQYF. Using reference TRBV11-1 and TRBJ2-7 for the parts outside the CDR3, the full variable domain is EAEVAQSPRYKITEKSQAVAFWCDPISGHATLYWYRQILGQGPELLVQFQDESVVDDSQLPKDRFSAERLKGVDSTLKIQPAELGDSAMYLCASSPQRDSYEQYFGPGTRLTVT.

CDR3 sequence: CASSLGGNGFYEQYF. CDR3 in DNA: TGCGCCAGCAGCTTGGGAGGTAACGGATTCTACGAGCAGTACTTC. The chain combines TRBV5-1 with TRBJ2-7; no reliable D call. From germline, CDR1 is SGHRS and CDR2 YFSETQ. V dropped 0 bases and J dropped 3 bases, with 13 bases sitting between them. The CDR3 loop spans 15 amino acids.

This rearrangement joins TRBV11-1 to TRBJ1-2; 8 nucleotides match TRBD1. V gave up 5 bases and J gave up 2 bases; unmatched junction bases: 7. The CDR3 is made up of 15 amino acids. Per germline, CDR1 SGHAT and CDR2 FQDESV (reference sequence). CDR3 DNA sequence: TGTGCCAGCAGCACAGGACAGGGACGAAACTATGGCTACACCTTC. This codes for CASSTGQGRNYGYTF.

The V gene is TRBV5-4, the J gene TRBJ2-1; 7 nucleotides match TRBD2. Per the germline V gene, CDR1 is SGHNT and CDR2 is YYREEE (reference sequence). The CDR3 has 13 residues. After removal of 5 bases from V and 9 bases from J, the junction contained 8 bases not matched to a gene. CDR3 in amino acids: CASSLLASGEQFF. In DNA form, the CDR3 reads TGTGCCAGCAGTCTACTAGCGTCGGGTGAGCAGTTCTTC.

This chain joins TRBV5-8 and TRBJ2-1; 10 bases line up with TRBD1. CDR1 is SGHTS, CDR2 YDEGEE, per germline. V gave up 4 bases and J gave up 5 bases; unmatched junction bases: 6. The CDR3 runs to 15 residues. The CDR3 loop is CASSIGTGDHNEQFF. DNA of the CDR3: TGTGCCAGCAGCATCGGGACAGGGGACCACAATGAGCAGTTCTTC.

The rearrangement links TRBV25-1 to TRBJ2-1; D gene unclear. This CDR3 comprises 16 residues. Germline CDR1 and CDR2: MGHDK and SYGVNS. V shed 3 bases and J shed 0 bases, with 12 bases lying between them. The chain's CDR3 is CASSESGGDSYNEQFF. CDR3 in DNA: TGTGCCAGCAGTGAGTCTGGCGGAGACTCCTACAATGAGCAGTTCTTC. Combining the CDR3 with reference TRBV25-1 and TRBJ2-1 gives the whole variable domain EADIYQTPRYLVIGTGKKITLECSQTMGHDKMYWYQQDPGMELHLIHYSYGVNSTEKGDLSSESTVSRIRTEHFPLTLESARPSHTSQYLCASSESGGDSYNEQFFGPGTRLTVL.

This clone is a singleton in its sample. J is TRBJ1-1 and V is TRBV11-2; the D is unclear. Germline values: CDR1 SGHAT, CDR2 FQNNGV. Trimming removed 5 bases at V and 6 bases at J, with 13 bases between. This CDR3 has 13 amino acids. This CDR3 reads CASSQERGPEAFF. The CDR3 DNA is TGTGCCAGCAGCCAAGAAAGAGGGCCTGAAGCTTTCTTT. The full variable domain, with the rest looked up from reference TRBV11-2 and TRBJ1-1, is EAGVAQSPRYKIIEKRQSVAFWCNPISGHATLYWYQQILGQGPKLLIQFQNNGVVDDSQLPKDRFSAERLKGVDSTLKIQPAKLEDSAVYLCASSQERGPEAFFGQGTRLTVV.

This clone was observed a handful of times. The chain combines TRBV5-1 with TRBJ2-4; TRBD2 is a possible D gene (5 bases). This CDR3 has 16 residues. Germline CDR1 is SGHRS and CDR2 is YFSETQ. V lost 0 bases, J lost 0 bases, and 10 bases lay in between. This chain's CDR3 is CASSLAERIAKNIQYF. CDR3 coding DNA: TGCGCCAGCAGCTTGGCCGAGCGGATAGCCAAAAACATTCAGTACTTC.

The chain links TRBV7-2 to TRBJ1-5; the match to TRBD1 covers 8 bases. Germline V gene data show CDR1 as SGHTA and CDR2 as FQGNSA. CDR3 length: 15 amino acids. After removal of 1 base from V and 6 bases from J, the junction contained 5 bases not matched to a gene. The CDR3 region has the DNA TGTGCCAGCAGCTTAGTGGCAGGGGGCTTTCAGCCCCAGCATTTT. Protein sequence: CASSLVAGGFQPQHF.

Note on this clone: The sample holds other DNA sequences that translate to the same CDR3. The chain employs TRBV7-9 and TRBJ1-5, with D possibly TRBD1 on 5 matching bases. Germline V gene lookup returns CDR1 SEHNR and CDR2 FQNEAQ (reference sequence). The CDR3 is made up of 14 amino acids. V lost 1 base and J lost 7, with 11 bases in between. CDR3 nucleotides: TGTGCCAGCAGCTTAGGTCGAGGGGACCAGCCCCAGCATTTT. Translating it yields CASSLGRGDQPQHF.

In its sample, this clone was seen once. V usage is TRBV19 and J usage is TRBJ1-3; weak D call: TRBD1 (6 bases). This CDR3 spans 14 amino acids. Trimming took 8 bases from V and 0 from J, leaving 11 bases between them. Germline V gene sequence: CDR1 LNHDA, CDR2 SQIVND (reference sequence). DNA for the CDR3: TGTGCCAGTGGACAGCCCTACTCTGGAAACACCATATATTTT. Encoded protein: CASGQPYSGNTIYF.

The chain recombines TRBV7-2 with TRBJ1-3; no definite D call. The V end lost 1 base, the J end lost 3 bases, and 13 bases lay between the germline ends. In germline, CDR1 is SGHTA, CDR2 FQGNSA. The CDR3 is 16 amino acids. The CDR3 region is CASSLEAGVGGNTIYF. DNA for the CDR3: TGTGCCAGCAGCTTAGAGGCCGGGGTGGGTGGAAACACCATATATTTT.

The V and J genes are TRBV29-1 and TRBJ2-7; 7 bases line up with TRBD2. From germline, CDR1 is SQVTM and CDR2 ANQGSEA. The CDR3 has 14 residues. V gave up 5 bases and J gave up 7 bases; unmatched junction bases: 14. CDR3: CSVTLVGGPGEQYF. CDR3 DNA: TGCAGCGTTACCTTAGTGGGAGGGCCCGGGGAGCAGTACTTC.

The rearrangement uses TRBV25-1 and TRBJ2-5; D is uncertain. This CDR3 contains 13 residues. Trimming left V 6 bases short and J 3 bases short, with 11 bases between. Germline loops: CDR1 MGHDK, CDR2 SYGVNS. CDR3 sequence (DNA): TGTGCCAGCAGCGCGGACGAGAAAGAGACCCAGTACTTC. It translates to CASSADEKETQYF.